These 29 T cell receptor beta chains share one sample of origin, sequenced in a study of shared clonotypes between healthy human individuals. The protocol was immunoSEQ multiplex PCR, while the TCRdb copy is restricted to in-frame clones and leaves out a portion. The table records 520,000 or so clones, 79% of them present only once. Source material: PBMCs. These receptors were taken from a woman in her thirties or forties in good health. Some clones in this sample may be carry-over from other donors' samples.

This clone was seen a few times. The V and J genes are TRBV5-6 and TRBJ2-7; either TRBD1 or TRBD2 may fit D (5 bases each). CDR1 is SGHDT, CDR2 YYEEEE, per germline. The ends were cut back, 2 bases at V and 2 bases at J, with 11 bases in the middle. The length of the CDR3 is 14 residues. The CDR3: CASSLRGVTYEQYF. Written as DNA, the CDR3 is TGTGCCAGCAGCTTAAGAGGGGTAACCTACGAGCAGTACTTC. Together with reference TRBV5-6 and TRBJ2-7, the CDR3 gives the full variable domain: DAGVTQSPTHLIKTRGQQVTLRCSPKSGHDTVSWYQQALGQGPQFIFQYYEEEERQRGNFPDRFSGHQFPNYSSELNVNALLLGDSALYLCASSLRGVTYEQYFGPGTRLTVT.

The CDR3 region is CASSFAGTSNTGELFF. For the CDR3, the DNA is TGTGCCAGCAGCTTTGCCGGGACATCGAACACCGGGGAGCTGTTTTTT. V gene TRBV5-6 combines with J gene TRBJ2-2; maybe TRBD1 (6 bases). Trimming took off 2 bases at V and 0 bases at J, with 11 bases between the two ends. Germline V gene data show CDR1 as SGHDT and CDR2 as YYEEEE. The CDR3 contains 16 residues.

This sequence joins TRBV6-6 and TRBJ2-7; TRBD2 agrees at 7 bases. After removal of 7 bases from V and 0 bases from J, the junction contained 6 bases not matched to a gene. The CDR3 consists of 14 residues. Germline V gene lookup returns CDR1 MNHNY and CDR2 SVGAGI (reference sequence). The CDR3 sequence is CASKLAPDSYEQYF. CDR3 nucleotide sequence: TGTGCCAGCAAACTAGCGCCAGACTCCTACGAGCAGTACTTC.

In this sample, this clone turned up a few times. The V gene is TRBV19, the J gene TRBJ1-1; D gene uncertain. The CDR3 is 13 residues long. V lost 5 bases and J lost 2, with 9 bases in between. Germline V lookup: CDR1 LNHDA, CDR2 SQIVND (reference sequence). CDR3 DNA: TGTGCCAGTAGTTACACTGCCAACACTGAAGCTTTCTTT. Amino acid sequence: CASSYTANTEAFF.

The chain carries TRBV7-2 and TRBJ2-7; D gene ambiguous. The ends were cut back, 4 bases at V and 5 bases at J, with 12 bases in the middle. Germline V gives CDR1 SGHTA, CDR2 FQGNSA. This CDR3 has 13 amino acids. CDR3 in DNA: TGTGCCAGCAGCTCCCCTCAGATAAACGAGCAGTACTTC. This translates into CASSSPQINEQYF.

This clone has just one count. The V gene is TRBV18, the J gene TRBJ2-5, with 10 bases identical to TRBD2. The CDR3 loop spans 15 amino acids. V gave up 4 bases and J gave up 3 bases; unmatched junction bases: 5. The V gene's germline CDR1 is KGHSH and CDR2 LQKENI. The CDR3 reads CASSRTSGGEETQYF. As DNA, the CDR3 is TGTGCCAGCTCACGGACTAGCGGCGGGGAAGAGACCCAGTACTTC.

The chain combines TRBV9 with TRBJ2-5, with D possibly TRBD1 on 5 matching bases. This CDR3 region has 15 residues. Germline V CDR1 and CDR2: SGDLS, YYNGEE. The V end was cut by 1 base, the J end by 5 bases, with 15 bases between. CDR3 nucleotide sequence: TGTGCCAGCAGCGTACTGGGGCAGAATTTGGAGACCCAGTACTTC. It encodes CASSVLGQNLETQYF.

To note about this clone: The identical CDR3 is also encoded by other nucleotide sequences in the sample. V and J are TRBV19 and TRBJ1-3; the match to TRBD1 covers 8 bases. J lost 0 bases, V lost 4 bases, and 2 bases had no gene match. Germline V gene sequence: CDR1 LNHDA, CDR2 SQIVND (reference sequence). The CDR3 length is 15 residues. The CDR3 spells CASSRTGSSGNTIYF. As DNA, the CDR3 is TGTGCCAGTAGTAGGACAGGGAGCTCTGGAAACACCATATATTTT.

The chain has TRBV7-6 and TRBJ1-4; D is undetermined. V lost 5 bases, J lost 5 bases, and 15 bases lay in between. CDR1 is SGHVS and CDR2 is FNYEAQ in the germline V gene. The CDR3 runs to 15 residues. In nucleotides, the CDR3 is TGTGCCAGCAGCGAATGGACCGTCCAAAATGAAAAACTGTTTTTT. This codes for CASSEWTVQNEKLFF.

Comment on this clone: Other DNA variants within this sample encode the same CDR3. The chain couples TRBV7-9 to TRBJ2-5; no clear D. The germline V gene encodes CDR1 SEHNR and CDR2 FQNEAQ (reference sequence). This CDR3 has 11 residues. Deletions cut 6 bases from V and 0 bases from J, with 2 bases between. The CDR3 DNA reads TGTGCCAGCAGTGACCAAGAGACCCAGTACTTC. Its protein is CASSDQETQYF.

The V call is TRBV2, the J call TRBJ2-1; 9 bases align to TRBD2. Germline V gene data show CDR1 as SNHLY and CDR2 as FYNNEI. Trimming at V came to 7 bases and at J to 2 bases, leaving 6 bases not matched to a gene. This CDR3 has 15 amino acids. In nucleotides, the CDR3 is TGTGCCAGCATTAGCGGGAGAGGAGCCTACAATGAGCAGTTCTTC. This encodes CASISGRGAYNEQFF. The full variable domain, with the rest looked up from reference TRBV2 and TRBJ2-1, is EPEVTQTPSHQVTQMGQEVILRCVPISNHLYFYWYRQILGQKVEFLVSFYNNEISEKSEIFDDQFSVERPDGSNFTLKIRSTKLEDSAMYFCASISGRGAYNEQFFGPGTRLTVL.

This chain links TRBV5-1 with TRBJ2-7; no clear D gene. Between the trimmed V and J ends, which lost 4 bases and 0 bases, there was a span of 11 bases. Germline V gene lookup returns CDR1 SGHRS and CDR2 YFSETQ. CDR3 length equals 14 residues. The CDR3, as DNA: TGCGCCAGCAGCCCGGACGGTAGCTCCTACGAGCAGTACTTC. This gives the protein CASSPDGSSYEQYF. The complete variable domain, with remaining parts taken from reference TRBV5-1 and TRBJ2-7, reads KAGVTQTPRYLIKTRGQQVTLSCSPISGHRSVSWYQQTPGQGLQFLFEYFSETQRNKGNFPGRFSGRQFSNSRSEMNVSTLELGDSALYLCASSPDGSSYEQYFGPGTRLTVT.

V and J are TRBV10-3 and TRBJ1-2; maybe TRBD1 (6 bases). CDR3 length: 15 residues. V was pared by 8 bases and J by 3 bases, with 19 bases between. The germline V gene encodes CDR1 ENHRY and CDR2 SYGVKD. CDR3 DNA: TGTGCCATCCCCCTGGGGGCGCTCGGGGACTATGGCTACACCTTC. It translates to CAIPLGALGDYGYTF.

Details on this clone: At the DNA level, this CDR3 is encoded by other sequences in the same sample as well. This chain links TRBV9 with TRBJ2-6; D not resolved. Germline CDR1 reads SGDLS; CDR2 reads YYNGEE. The CDR3 runs 13 residues. The ends were cut back, 2 bases at V and 2 bases at J, with 2 bases in the middle. The CDR3 sequence is CASSVAGANVLTF. As DNA, the CDR3 is TGTGCCAGCAGCGTTGCTGGGGCCAACGTCCTGACTTTC.

This rearrangement joins TRBV5-6 to TRBJ2-5; TRBD2 aligns across 9 bases. The J call may be mistaken, given a closer DNA end match to TRBJ2-7. Germline V gene sequence: CDR1 SGHDT, CDR2 YYEEEE. The CDR3 spans 16 residues. DNA for the CDR3: TGTGCCAGCAGCTGGGGGACCGGGACTAGCTTTTCCGAGCAGTACTTC. This encodes CASSWGTGTSFSEQYF.

The J gene is TRBJ1-2, the V gene TRBV19; weak D call: TRBD1 (6 bases). V was clipped by 3 bases and J by 3 bases, with 17 bases between them. The CDR3 runs to 16 residues. The germline CDR1 and CDR2 sequences are LNHDA and SQIVND (reference sequence). CDR3 sequence: CASSIAQGAEYYGYTF. The DNA of the CDR3 is TGTGCCAGTAGTATTGCACAGGGAGCCGAGTACTATGGCTACACCTTC.

This clone was observed once. The chain joins TRBV6-6 to TRBJ2-5; 10 positions agree with TRBD1. The CDR3 totals 15 residues. V gave up 5 bases and J gave up 0 bases; unmatched junction bases: 3. CDR1 MNHNY and CDR2 SVGAGI come from the germline V gene (reference sequence). In DNA form, the CDR3 reads TGTGCCAGCAGTCCGGGACAGGGGTACCAAGAGACCCAGTACTTC. It translates to CASSPGQGYQETQYF.

V is TRBV6-5 and J is TRBJ1-1, with TRBD1 matching over 9 bases. Germline loops: CDR1 MNHEY, CDR2 SVGAGI. The CDR3 loop spans 15 amino acids. The ends lost 0 bases at V and 6 bases at J; junction bases unmatched: 5. The CDR3 DNA follows: TGTGCCAGCAGTTACTCGATCCGGGACAGGGCTGAAGCTTTCTTT. Translated, it gives CASSYSIRDRAEAFF.

This sequence joins TRBV19 and TRBJ2-1; the match to TRBD2 covers 15 bases. V gave up 5 bases and J gave up 8 bases; unmatched junction bases: 7. CDR3 length: 16 residues. Germline-derived CDR1 and CDR2 are LNHDA and SQIVND (reference sequence). CDR3 residues: CASSPGLAGGSYEQFF. DNA for the CDR3: TGTGCCAGTAGTCCCGGACTAGCGGGAGGGAGCTATGAGCAGTTCTTC.

The chain recombines TRBV11-2 with TRBJ1-6; 7 nucleotides align to TRBD1. CDR1 is SGHAT and CDR2 is FQNNGV in the germline V gene. The CDR3 extends over 15 amino acids. V dropped 7 bases and J dropped 9; count of bases not matched to a gene: 12. CDR3 protein: CASNILIGTASPLHF. CDR3 nucleotides: TGTGCCAGCAACATCTTAATTGGGACAGCTTCACCCCTCCACTTT.

Turning to this clone: One end of the junction fails to match germline, which may point to a read error. This chain links TRBV7-7 with TRBJ2-3, with 16 bases aligning to TRBD2. The CDR3 sequence is 18 residues long. Germline assignment: CDR1 SSHAT and CDR2 FNYEAQ (reference sequence). CDR3 sequence reads: CASSPGLAGGSEKDTQYF. The CDR3 coding sequence is TGTGCTAGCAGCCCGGGACTAGCGGGAGGGTCCGAGAAAGATACGCAGTATTTT.

This clone was detected only once. This CDR3 reads CAIRMVVDGTDTQYF. The DNA for the CDR3 is TGTGCCATCAGGATGGTGGTTGACGGCACAGATACGCAGTATTTT. The rearrangement uses TRBV10-3 and TRBJ2-3; D is unresolved. Deletions cut 6 bases from V and 1 base from J, with 14 bases between. The CDR3 contains 15 residues. Per germline, CDR1 ENHRY and CDR2 SYGVKD.

A remark on this clone: A much more abundant neighbour one base away suggests this may be a read error. The same CDR3 is also encoded by other DNA sequences in this sample. This chain links TRBV19 with TRBJ2-7; 8 bases are shared with TRBD2. The CDR3 extends over 14 amino acids. CDR1 is LNHDA, CDR2 SQIVND, per germline (reference sequence). V lost 2 bases, J lost 3 bases, and 3 bases stayed unmatched. CDR3 loop: CASSIPGLVYEQYF. CDR3 DNA: TGTGCCAGTAGTATACCGGGACTAGTCTACGAGCAGTACTTC.

V gene TRBV6-5 combines with J gene TRBJ2-2; TRBD1 aligns across 7 bases. This CDR3 spans 15 amino acids. CDR1 and CDR2 from the germline V gene are MNHEY and SVGAGI. V was pared by 6 bases and J by 7 bases, with 11 bases of the junction left unmatched. CDR3 loop: CASSQTRQGSGELFF. As DNA, the CDR3 is TGTGCCAGCAGCCAAACCCGACAGGGCAGCGGGGAGCTGTTTTTT.

CDR3 DNA: TGTGCCAGCAGCTTAGTTCACGCAGATACGCAGTATTTT. Protein: CASSLVHADTQYF. V is TRBV7-2 and J is TRBJ2-3; D call uncertain. Germline CDR1 and CDR2: SGHTA and FQGNSA. The length of the CDR3 is 13 residues. The germline V and J ends were trimmed by 1 base and 4 bases, with 6 bases remaining between them.

The gene calls are TRBV5-1 and TRBJ1-1; 9 nucleotides match TRBD1. Per the germline V gene, CDR1 is SGHRS and CDR2 is YFSETQ. The CDR3 contains 14 residues. V gave up 0 bases and J gave up 6 bases; unmatched junction bases: 3. DNA of the CDR3: TGCGCCAGCAGCTTGGGGGGACAGGGCCCTGAAGCTTTCTTT. It encodes CASSLGGQGPEAFF.

The rearrangement joins TRBV25-1 to TRBJ1-3; 10 bases match TRBD1. CDR1 is MGHDK, CDR2 SYGVNS, per germline. Unmatched junction bases numbered 7, after V lost 10 bases and J lost 1 base. The CDR3 totals 15 residues. The CDR3 DNA reads TGTGCCACCCGGGGACAGGGGCTTTCTGGAAACACCATATATTTT. Translating gives CATRGQGLSGNTIYF.

This clone was seen only a few times. This chain uses TRBV4-2 with TRBJ2-1, with 8 bases fitting TRBD2. V lost 1 base, J lost 1 base, and 3 bases stayed unmatched. The CDR3 runs to 16 residues. Per the germline V gene, CDR1 is LGHNA and CDR2 is YNFKEQ. CDR3 sequence: CASSQVSGDSYNEQFF. The CDR3 DNA is TGTGCCAGCAGCCAAGTTAGCGGGGATTCCTACAATGAGCAGTTCTTC.

The rearrangement joins TRBV11-2 to TRBJ2-5; D call uncertain. Trimming shortened V by 0 bases and J by 2 bases, and 19 bases separated the two germline ends. CDR3 size: 18 residues. Germline assignment: CDR1 SGHAT and CDR2 FQNNGV. The CDR3 region has the DNA TGTGCCAGCAGCTTAGATCGGGCAGTAGCCACCGCACAAGAGACCCAGTACTTC. Translating gives CASSLDRAVATAQETQYF.